One sample yielded the 30 T cell receptor beta chains listed below, sequenced in a study of cytotoxic CD8 clonotypes in ibrutinib-treated CLL (dated by TCRdb to about 2021). The method was the immunoSEQ multiplex PCR assay. Here the immuneACCESS table is served through TCRdb, limited to in-frame sequences with V and J called. Missing clones are a known gap in these copies; in checked studies unresolved V genes cover under half, and the rest lacks a known reason. The sample records 85,000 or so clones, 75% to 85% of which are singletons. The ten largest clonotypes hold nearly 5% of the sample. Taken with the paper, the label for time point translates to: about 11 months on ibrutinib. Specimen: PBMCs, collected after 12 months of ibrutinib treatment. These receptors were taken from a human donor with chronic lymphocytic leukemia.

CDR3 residues: CASSPTNTEAFF. The CDR3 DNA reads as TGTGCCAGCAGTCCAACGAACACTGAAGCTTTCTTT. V gene TRBV28 combines with J gene TRBJ1-1, with unresolved D. The CDR3 consists of 12 residues. The germline V gene encodes CDR1 MDHEN and CDR2 SYDVKM. V lost 5 bases, J lost 1 base, and 5 bases lay in between.

This chain uses TRBV6-1 with TRBJ2-2, with unresolved D. The length of the CDR3 is 17 residues. In germline, CDR1 is MNHNS, CDR2 SASEGT. The germline V and J ends were trimmed by 2 bases and 1 base, with 14 bases remaining between them. In nucleotides, the CDR3 is TGTGCCAGCAGTGAAATGCGCGCCGCGCAGAACACCGGGGAGCTGTTTTTT. This encodes CASSEMRAAQNTGELFF.

The chain couples TRBV15 to TRBJ1-4; D unresolved. Germline lookup yields CDR1 LNHNV and CDR2 YYDKDF (reference sequence). This CDR3 region has 15 residues. V lost 1 base and J lost 5, with 11 bases in between. Here the CDR3 reads CATSRVPRGNEKLFF. The CDR3 bases are TGTGCCACCAGCAGAGTACCACGGGGAAATGAAAAACTGTTTTTT.

This clone has just a few counts. The V and J genes are TRBV6-1 and TRBJ1-3; D unresolved. Germline V gene data show CDR1 as MNHNS and CDR2 as SASEGT. Trimming took off 6 bases at V and 2 bases at J, with 5 bases between the two ends. This CDR3 is 12 amino acids long. The CDR3 sequence: CASRAAGNTIYF. CDR3 DNA: TGTGCCAGCAGGGCAGCTGGAAACACCATATATTTT.

V usage is TRBV5-1 and J usage is TRBJ2-7; TRBD1 is a possible D gene (5 bases). The ends were cut back, 3 bases at V and 0 bases at J, with 13 bases in the middle. Germline-derived CDR1 and CDR2 are SGHRS and YFSETQ. The CDR3 is 15 residues long. The CDR3 region is CASSSLTASSYEQYF. CDR3 DNA: TGCGCCAGCAGCTCGTTGACAGCCTCCTCCTACGAGCAGTACTTC.

The chain carries TRBV19 and TRBJ1-2, with D possibly being TRBD1 (5 bases). The CDR3 sequence is 12 residues long. The germline CDR1 and CDR2 sequences are LNHDA and SQIVND (reference sequence). V lost 6 bases, J lost 10 bases, and 15 bases lay in between. The CDR3 sequence is CASRPGGDAYTF. The CDR3 region has the DNA TGTGCCAGTAGACCCGGAGGGGACGCCTACACCTTC.

The CDR3 DNA follows: TGTGCCAGTAGCCACGTGGGGAGCTGGGAGACCCAGTACTTC. Amino acids: CASSHVGSWETQYF. This chain uses TRBV19 with TRBJ2-5; possible D gene TRBD2, 5 bases. The V and J ends lost 6 bases and 5 bases respectively, with 16 bases between them. CDR1 and CDR2 from the germline V gene are LNHDA and SQIVND (reference sequence). The CDR3 is made up of 14 amino acids.

V and J are TRBV7-3 and TRBJ1-1, with unresolved D. Trimming took 1 base from V and 1 from J, leaving 4 bases between them. The CDR3 loop spans 13 amino acids. CDR1 and CDR2 (germline): SGHTA, FQGTGA. In DNA, the CDR3 is TGTGCCAGCAGCTTAAGGAGGAACACTGAAGCTTTCTTT. Translation: CASSLRRNTEAFF.

This chain links TRBV6-6 with TRBJ2-3; D tentatively reads TRBD1 or TRBD2 (5 bases each). There are 16 residues in the CDR3. The V gene lost 5 bases and the J gene lost 0 bases, with 15 bases spanning the gap. CDR1 MNHNY and CDR2 SVGAGI come from the germline V gene (reference sequence). In nucleotides, the CDR3 is TGTGCCAGCAGTCCCCGACGGGGCACTAGCACAGATACGCAGTATTTT. Protein: CASSPRRGTSTDTQYF.

CDR3: CASSPREGFAGELFF. The CDR3 DNA is TGTGCCAGCAGCCCCCGTGAGGGGTTCGCCGGGGAGCTGTTTTTT. The rearrangement uses TRBV7-8 and TRBJ2-2; D may match TRBD1 or TRBD2 (5 bases each). Per the germline V gene, CDR1 is SGHVS and CDR2 is FQNEAQ. V was cut by 5 bases and J by 6 bases, with 16 bases left in between. CDR3 length: 15 residues.

This clone was detected once. The chain links TRBV6-6 to TRBJ1-4; D is unresolved. The CDR3 runs to 13 residues. V was trimmed by 2 bases and J by 15 bases, leaving 16 bases between them. From germline, CDR1 is MNHNY and CDR2 SVGAGI (reference sequence). The CDR3 loop reads CASSYPDGDRLFF. CDR3 bases: TGTGCCAGCAGTTACCCCGACGGAGATAGGTTGTTTTTT.

V usage is TRBV4-2 and J usage is TRBJ2-2, with D possibly TRBD1 on 6 matching bases. This CDR3 is 15 amino acids long. V was shortened by 4 bases and J by 0 bases, with 9 bases between the two germline ends. Germline V CDR1 and CDR2: LGHNA, YNFKEQ. The CDR3 sequence is CASSRTEANTGELFF. As DNA, the CDR3 is TGTGCCAGCAGCCGGACAGAAGCGAACACCGGGGAGCTGTTTTTT.

This chain uses TRBV2 with TRBJ2-2; D not certain. CDR1 is SNHLY, CDR2 FYNNEI, per germline. This CDR3 contains 14 residues. V lost 7 bases, J lost 2 bases, and 11 bases lay in between. In DNA form, the CDR3 reads TGTGCCAGCATGGAGCAGGCAAACACCGGGGAGCTGTTTTTT. The encoded protein is CASMEQANTGELFF.

The chain links TRBV28 to TRBJ2-3; D is unclear. Trimming took off 8 bases at V and 4 bases at J, with 28 bases between the two ends. The CDR3 consists of 18 residues. Germline V gene data show CDR1 as MDHEN and CDR2 as SYDVKM. In nucleotides, the CDR3 is TGTGCCAGCCCTCCCAGTTTCGGCGGCAGCCAATTGCCAGATACGCAGTATTTT. This gives the protein CASPPSFGGSQLPDTQYF.

The chain combines TRBV28 with TRBJ1-1; weak D call: TRBD1 (5 bases). The CDR3 runs 13 residues. Between the trimmed V and J ends, which lost 4 bases and 1 base, there was a span of 7 bases. The germline V gene encodes CDR1 MDHEN and CDR2 SYDVKM. In DNA, the CDR3 is TGTGCCAGCAGTTGGGGGGGGAACACTGAAGCTTTCTTT. Protein product: CASSWGGNTEAFF.

The chain combines TRBV28 with TRBJ2-2; D not certain. CDR3 length: 13 amino acids. Trimming cost V 0 bases and J 6 bases, with 5 bases left between them. Per germline, CDR1 MDHEN and CDR2 SYDVKM. The CDR3 DNA sequence: TGTGCCAGCAGTTTATGGGGTGCCGGGGAGCTGTTTTTT. Amino acid sequence: CASSLWGAGELFF. Filled out from reference TRBV28 and TRBJ2-2, the complete variable domain reads DVKVTQSSRYLVKRTGEKVFLECVQDMDHENMFWYRQDPGLGLRLIYFSYDVKMKEKGDIPEGYSVSREKKERFSLILESASTNQTSMYLCASSLWGAGELFFGEGSRLTVL.

V gene TRBV5-1 combines with J gene TRBJ2-7; D remains ambiguous. The length of the CDR3 is 13 residues. Deletions cut 0 bases from V and 4 bases from J, with 8 bases between. Looked up from germline, CDR1 is SGHRS and CDR2 is YFSETQ. This chain's CDR3 is CASSLAQNYEQYF. CDR3 DNA sequence: TGCGCCAGCAGCTTGGCCCAGAATTACGAGCAGTACTTC.

This clone has a handful of counts. The chain joins TRBV4-2 to TRBJ2-2, with 8 positions matching TRBD2. The trim removed 4 bases at V and 4 bases at J, leaving 5 bases unmatched. The CDR3 totals 15 residues. The germline V gene has CDR1 LGHNA and CDR2 YNFKEQ. The CDR3, as DNA: TGTGCCAGCAGCCCGCGGAGCGGGGGCACCGGGGAGCTGTTTTTT. Translated: CASSPRSGGTGELFF.

The J gene is TRBJ1-4, the V gene TRBV5-1; 10 positions match TRBD1. CDR1 and CDR2 (germline): SGHRS, YFSETQ. This CDR3 is 13 amino acids long. The trim removed 9 bases at V and 7 bases at J, leaving 6 bases unmatched. CDR3 protein: CATKTGGSEKLFF. For the CDR3, the DNA is TGCGCCACCAAGACAGGGGGCAGTGAAAAACTGTTTTTT.

The V call is TRBV11-2, the J call TRBJ2-2; possibly TRBD1 or TRBD2 for D (5 bases each). Trimming stripped 4 bases from V and 2 bases from J, with 17 bases between. Germline CDR1 SGHAT, CDR2 FQNNGV. This CDR3 is built from 17 residues. The CDR3 DNA is TGTGCCAGCAGCTACCCCATCGCAGGGACCAACACCGGGGAGCTGTTTTTT. Its translation: CASSYPIAGTNTGELFF.

Here the CDR3 DNA reads TGTGCCAGCAGCTTGTTGGGCCCTCTCGATGGCTACACCTTC. The encoded protein is CASSLLGPLDGYTF. The rearrangement links TRBV5-6 to TRBJ1-2; no definite D call. The length of the CDR3 is 14 residues. The V end was cut by 1 base, the J end by 6 bases, with 13 bases between. Per the germline V gene, CDR1 is SGHDT and CDR2 is YYEEEE.

The chain's CDR3 is CASSPGGGRDYGYTF. The CDR3 DNA is TGTGCCAGCAGCCCAGGGGGGGGACGGGACTATGGCTACACCTTC. V gene TRBV7-2 combines with J gene TRBJ1-2; TRBD1 aligns across 7 bases. Looked up from germline, CDR1 is SGHTA and CDR2 is FQGNSA. The CDR3 loop spans 15 amino acids. V lost 5 bases, J lost 3 bases, and 9 bases stayed unmatched.

This clone has more than one count but fewer than ten. V usage is TRBV7-8 and J usage is TRBJ2-4; TRBD2 agrees at 13 bases. The germline gives CDR1 SGHVS, CDR2 FQNEAQ. With V trimmed by 5 bases and J by 0 bases, 13 bases remained unmatched. This CDR3 spans 20 amino acids. The CDR3 DNA follows: TGTGCCAGCAGCCCGAGGGGACTAGCGGGACTCCACTCAGCCAAAAACATTCAGTACTTC. Protein product: CASSPRGLAGLHSAKNIQYF. Complete variable domain (other parts from reference TRBV7-8 and TRBJ2-4): GAGVSQSPRYKVAKRGQDVALRCDPISGHVSLFWYQQALGQGPEFLTYFQNEAQLDKSGLPSDRFFAERPEGSVSTLKIQRTQQEDSAVYLCASSPRGLAGLHSAKNIQYFGAGTRLSVL.

The rearrangement joins TRBV7-2 to TRBJ2-3, with 8 bases that match TRBD2. This CDR3 spans 13 amino acids. Germline CDR1 and CDR2: SGHTA and FQGNSA. V shed 1 base, J shed 10 bases, and the junction held 4 bases outside the gene matches. The CDR3 DNA sequence: TGTGCCAGCAGCTTAGGGGCGGGGGGCGCGCAGTATTTT. Residues: CASSLGAGGAQYF.

V and J are TRBV7-2 and TRBJ2-5, with 8 bases aligning to TRBD2. V dropped 3 bases and J dropped 5; count of bases not matched to a gene: 5. Germline CDR1 is SGHTA and CDR2 is FQGNSA. CDR3 size: 14 residues. As DNA, the CDR3 is TGTGCCAGCAGCTTTGGTAGCGGGAAGGAGACCCAGTACTTC. Translation: CASSFGSGKETQYF.

CDR3 loop: CASSARGGTEAFF. CDR3 sequence (DNA): TGCGCCAGCAGTGCCAGGGGGGGCACTGAAGCTTTCTTT. J is TRBJ1-1 and V is TRBV10-1; 7 bases agree with TRBD1. This CDR3 contains 13 residues. Germline values: CDR1 WNHNN, CDR2 SYGVQD (reference sequence). Germline trimming cut 4 bases from V and 4 bases from J; bases unmatched to any gene: 3.

V is TRBV6-5 and J is TRBJ2-1; D ambiguous. Germline V gene sequence: CDR1 MNHEY, CDR2 SVGAGI. The CDR3 length is 12 residues. The V end was cut by 1 base, the J end by 9 bases, with 7 bases between. CDR3 coding DNA: TGTGCCAGCAGTTACTGGTCGGGTGAGCAGTTCTTC. Translation gives CASSYWSGEQFF.

This chain joins TRBV18 and TRBJ1-6, with TRBD1 as a possible D gene (6 bases). Trimming cost V 6 bases and J 3 bases, with 12 bases left between them. This CDR3 comprises 15 residues. Germline assignment: CDR1 KGHSH and CDR2 LQKENI. The CDR3 DNA reads as TGTGCCAGCTCCCCAGGGGCTGGCTATAATTCACCCCTCCACTTT. Its translation: CASSPGAGYNSPLHF.

The chain has TRBV4-3 and TRBJ2-7; either TRBD1 or TRBD2 may fit D (6 bases each). The germline V gene encodes CDR1 LGHNA and CDR2 YSLEER. The CDR3 is 16 residues long. The ends were cut back, 1 base at V and 1 base at J, with 14 bases in the middle. CDR3 protein: CASSQGTGAGSYEQYF. DNA of the CDR3: TGCGCCAGCAGCCAAGGGACGGGGGCCGGTTCCTACGAGCAGTACTTC.

This chain connects TRBV7-3 to TRBJ2-2; the D is unclear. V was shortened by 2 bases and J by 4 bases, with 5 bases between the two germline ends. The CDR3 totals 13 residues. In germline, CDR1 is SGHTA, CDR2 FQGTGA. The CDR3 spells CASSLQLTGELFF. In DNA, the CDR3 is TGTGCCAGCAGCTTACAGCTCACCGGGGAGCTGTTTTTT. The variable domain in full, completed from reference TRBV7-3 and TRBJ2-2, reads GAGVSQTPSNKVTEKGKYVELRCDPISGHTALYWYRQSLGQGPEFLIYFQGTGAADDSGLPNDRFFAVRPEGSVSTLKIQRTERGDSAVYLCASSLQLTGELFFGEGSRLTVL.